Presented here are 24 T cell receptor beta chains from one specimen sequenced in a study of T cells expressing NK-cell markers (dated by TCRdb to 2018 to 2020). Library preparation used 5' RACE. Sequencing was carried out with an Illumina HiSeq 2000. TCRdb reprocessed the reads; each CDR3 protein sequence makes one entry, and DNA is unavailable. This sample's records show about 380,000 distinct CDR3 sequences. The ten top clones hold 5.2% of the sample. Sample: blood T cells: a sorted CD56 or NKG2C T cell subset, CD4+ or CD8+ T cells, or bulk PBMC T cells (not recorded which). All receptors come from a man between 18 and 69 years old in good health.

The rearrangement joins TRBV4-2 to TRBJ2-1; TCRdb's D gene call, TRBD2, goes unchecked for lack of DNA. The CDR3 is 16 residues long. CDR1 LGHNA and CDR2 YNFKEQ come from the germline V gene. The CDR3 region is CASSQTRGALTSRKFF.

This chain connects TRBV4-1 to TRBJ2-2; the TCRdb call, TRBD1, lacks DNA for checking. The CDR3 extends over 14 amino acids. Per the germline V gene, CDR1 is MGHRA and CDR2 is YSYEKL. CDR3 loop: CASSQGSGQGALFF.

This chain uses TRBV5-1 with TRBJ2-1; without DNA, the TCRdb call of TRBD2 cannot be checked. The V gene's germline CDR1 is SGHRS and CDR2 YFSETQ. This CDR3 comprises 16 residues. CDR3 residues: CASSLGGLASYNEQFF.

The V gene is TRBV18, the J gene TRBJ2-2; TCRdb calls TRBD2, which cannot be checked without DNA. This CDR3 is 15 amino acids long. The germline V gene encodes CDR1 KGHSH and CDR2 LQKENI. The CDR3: CASSLRTQNTGELFF.

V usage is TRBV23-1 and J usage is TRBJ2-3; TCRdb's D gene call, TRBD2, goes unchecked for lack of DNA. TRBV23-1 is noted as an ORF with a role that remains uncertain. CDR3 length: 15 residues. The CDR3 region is CASRISGPGTDTQYF.

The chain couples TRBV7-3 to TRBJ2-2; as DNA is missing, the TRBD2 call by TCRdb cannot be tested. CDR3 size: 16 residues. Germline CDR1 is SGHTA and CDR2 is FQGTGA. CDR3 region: CASSHEGLPNTGELFF.

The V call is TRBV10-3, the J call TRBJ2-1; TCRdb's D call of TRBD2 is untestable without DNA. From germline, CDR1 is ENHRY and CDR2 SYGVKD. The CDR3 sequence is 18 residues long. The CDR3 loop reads CAISESGRGFRKARQQFF.

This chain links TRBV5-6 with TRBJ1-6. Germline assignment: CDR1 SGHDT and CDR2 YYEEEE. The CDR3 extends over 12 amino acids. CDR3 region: CASSFWRSTLHF.

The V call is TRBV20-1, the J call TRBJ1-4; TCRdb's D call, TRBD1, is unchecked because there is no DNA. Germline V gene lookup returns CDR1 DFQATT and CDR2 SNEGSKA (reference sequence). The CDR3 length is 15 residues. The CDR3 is CSARDNRVANEKLFF.

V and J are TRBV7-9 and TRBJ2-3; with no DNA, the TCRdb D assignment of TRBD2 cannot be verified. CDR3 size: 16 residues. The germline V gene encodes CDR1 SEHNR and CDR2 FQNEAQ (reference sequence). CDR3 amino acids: CASGPSRTRSADTQYF.

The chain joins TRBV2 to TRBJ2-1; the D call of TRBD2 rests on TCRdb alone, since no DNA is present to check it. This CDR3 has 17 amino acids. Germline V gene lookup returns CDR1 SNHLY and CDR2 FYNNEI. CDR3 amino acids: CASSGKLAGGSYNEQFF.

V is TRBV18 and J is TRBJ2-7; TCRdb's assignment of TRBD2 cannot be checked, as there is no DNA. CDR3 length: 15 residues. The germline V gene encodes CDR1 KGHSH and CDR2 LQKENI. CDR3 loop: CASSPDGWVAYEQYF.

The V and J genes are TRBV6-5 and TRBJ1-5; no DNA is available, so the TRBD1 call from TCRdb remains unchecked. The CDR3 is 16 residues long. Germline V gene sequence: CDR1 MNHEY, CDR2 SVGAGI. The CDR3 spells CASSYFGRRGDQPQHF.

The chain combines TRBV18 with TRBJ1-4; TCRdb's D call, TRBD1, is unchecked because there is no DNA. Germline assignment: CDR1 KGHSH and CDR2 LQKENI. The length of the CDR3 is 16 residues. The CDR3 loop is CASSPGSPGGSEKLFF.

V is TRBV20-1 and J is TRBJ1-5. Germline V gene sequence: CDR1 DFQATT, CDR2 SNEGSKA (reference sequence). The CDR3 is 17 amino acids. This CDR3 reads CSAKETDYGEVGQPQHF.

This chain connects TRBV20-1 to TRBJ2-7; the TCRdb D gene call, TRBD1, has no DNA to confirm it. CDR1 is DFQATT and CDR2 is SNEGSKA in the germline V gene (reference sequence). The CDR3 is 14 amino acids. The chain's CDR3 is CSARRTVNSYEQYF.

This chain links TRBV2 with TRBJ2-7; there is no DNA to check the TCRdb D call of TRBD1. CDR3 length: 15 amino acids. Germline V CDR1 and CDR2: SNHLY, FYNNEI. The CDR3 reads CASSGTGESSYEQYF. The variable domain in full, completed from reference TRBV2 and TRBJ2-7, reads EPEVTQTPSHQVTQMGQEVILRCVPISNHLYFYWYRQILGQKVEFLVSFYNNEISEKSEIFDDQFSVERPDGSNFTLKIRSTKLEDSAMYFCASSGTGESSYEQYFGPGTRLTVT.

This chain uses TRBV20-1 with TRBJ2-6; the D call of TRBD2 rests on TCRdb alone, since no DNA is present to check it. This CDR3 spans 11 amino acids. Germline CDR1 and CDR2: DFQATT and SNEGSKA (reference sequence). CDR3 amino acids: CSASGSSVLTF.

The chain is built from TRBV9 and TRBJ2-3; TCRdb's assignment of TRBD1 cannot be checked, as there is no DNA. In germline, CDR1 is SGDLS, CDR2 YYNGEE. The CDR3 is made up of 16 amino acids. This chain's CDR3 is CASSGLLDNTADTQYF.

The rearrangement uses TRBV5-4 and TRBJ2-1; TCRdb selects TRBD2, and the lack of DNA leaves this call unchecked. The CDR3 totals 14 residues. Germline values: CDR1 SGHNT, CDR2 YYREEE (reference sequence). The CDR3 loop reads CASSHAGTLNEQFF.

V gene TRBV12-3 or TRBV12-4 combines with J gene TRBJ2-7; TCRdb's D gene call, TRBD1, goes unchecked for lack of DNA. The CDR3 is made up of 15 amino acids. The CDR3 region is CASRYKTGGPYEQYF.

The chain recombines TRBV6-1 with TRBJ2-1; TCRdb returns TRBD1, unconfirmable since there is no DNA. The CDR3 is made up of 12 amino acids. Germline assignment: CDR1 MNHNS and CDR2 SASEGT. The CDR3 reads CASETGGSKQFF.

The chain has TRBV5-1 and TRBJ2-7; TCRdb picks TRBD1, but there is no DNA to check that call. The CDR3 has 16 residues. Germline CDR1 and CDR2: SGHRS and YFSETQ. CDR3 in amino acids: CASSPGAGTGGGEQYF.

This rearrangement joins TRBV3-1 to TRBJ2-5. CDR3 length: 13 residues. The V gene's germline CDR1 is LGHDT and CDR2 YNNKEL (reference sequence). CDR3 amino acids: CASSQGAVETQYF.